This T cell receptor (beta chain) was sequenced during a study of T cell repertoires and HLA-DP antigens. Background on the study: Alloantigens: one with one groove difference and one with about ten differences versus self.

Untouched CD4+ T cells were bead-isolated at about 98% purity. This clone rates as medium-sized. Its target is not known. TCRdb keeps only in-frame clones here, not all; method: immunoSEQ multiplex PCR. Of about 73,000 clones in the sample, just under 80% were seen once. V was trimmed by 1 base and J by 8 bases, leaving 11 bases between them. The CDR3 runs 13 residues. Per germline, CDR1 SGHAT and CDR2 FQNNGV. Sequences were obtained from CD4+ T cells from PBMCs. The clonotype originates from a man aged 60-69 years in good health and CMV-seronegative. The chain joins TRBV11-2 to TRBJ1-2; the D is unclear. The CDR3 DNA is TGTGCCAGCAGCTTAGTCGAGGTCTGGGGCTACACCTTC. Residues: CASSLVEVWGYTF.